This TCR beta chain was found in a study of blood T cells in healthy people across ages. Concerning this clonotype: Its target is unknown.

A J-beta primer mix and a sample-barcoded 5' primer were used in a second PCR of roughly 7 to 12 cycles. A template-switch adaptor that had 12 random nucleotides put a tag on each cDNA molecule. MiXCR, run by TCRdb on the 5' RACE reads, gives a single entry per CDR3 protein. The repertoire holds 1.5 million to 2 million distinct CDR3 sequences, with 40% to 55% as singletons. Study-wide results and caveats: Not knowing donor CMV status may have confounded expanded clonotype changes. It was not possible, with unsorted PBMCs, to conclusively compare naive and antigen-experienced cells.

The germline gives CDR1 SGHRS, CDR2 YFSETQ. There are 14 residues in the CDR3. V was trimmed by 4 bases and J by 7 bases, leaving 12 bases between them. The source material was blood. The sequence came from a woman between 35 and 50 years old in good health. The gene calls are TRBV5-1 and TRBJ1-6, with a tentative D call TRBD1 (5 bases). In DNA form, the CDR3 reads TGCGCCAGCAGCCCGGGGCAGTTCAATTCACCCCTCCACTTT. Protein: CASSPGQFNSPLHF.